These T cell receptor beta chains were read from a single sample in a study of shared T cell receptors in the human thymus. Clones were read by immunoSEQ multiplex PCR, and TCRdb kept only the in-frame ones, dropping some. The sample lists 700,000 to 750,000 clones, approximately 83% occurring once. These data are also associated with another study on human thymus T cells.

The sequenced sample consisted of thymocytes. The receptors were sampled from a girl less than two years old with a congenital heart defect. Each CDR3 is given with its conserved first and last residue. The D gene is left open where the match is weak. The listing skips clone size in some rows; elsewhere it reads once, few, many or a size class.

clone_size d_call j_call v_call cdr3_aa cdr3_nt
- - TRBJ1-1 TRBV7-2 CASSLATDRMNTEAFF TGTGCCAGCAGCTTAGCTACGGACAGAATGAACACTGAAGCTTTCTTT
- TRBD1 TRBJ1-4 TRBV5-1 CASSSDRGNEKLFF TGCGCCAGCAGCTCAGACAGGGGGAATGAAAAACTGTTTTTT
- - TRBJ1-1 TRBV4-1 CASSQTLKDRTEAFF TGCGCCAGCAGCCAGACTCTCAAAGACAGAACTGAAGCTTTCTTT
once TRBD1 TRBJ2-3 TRBV5-4 CASSFARGRGDTQYF TGTGCCAGCAGCTTCGCCAGGGGGCGTGGAGATACGCAGTATTTT
once - TRBJ2-1 TRBV4-3 CASSQGRPSSYNEQFF TGCGCCAGCAGCCAAGGCCGGCCTAGCTCCTACAATGAGCAGTTCTTC
- TRBD2 TRBJ2-7 TRBV6-4 CASSRVAGDYEQYF TGTGCCAGCAGTCGGGTAGCGGGGGACTACGAGCAGTACTTC
- - TRBJ1-2 TRBV6-5 CASSEGDYGYTF TGTGCCAGCAGCGAGGGAGACTATGGCTACACCTTC
once - TRBJ1-4 TRBV6-5 CASSYSPVVRASELFF TGTGCCAGCAGTTACTCCCCCGTGGTCAGGGCGTCGGAACTGTTTTTT
- - TRBJ1-2 TRBV20-1 CSAGGDGYTF TGCAGTGCCGGGGGAGATGGCTACACCTTC
- TRBD1 TRBJ1-1 TRBV5-4 CASSFNHRGEAFF TGTGCCAGCAGCTTCAATCACAGGGGGGAAGCTTTCTTT
- - TRBJ1-2 TRBV27 CASSPRGDYGYTF TGTGCCAGCAGTCCCAGGGGCGACTATGGCTACACCTTC
few - TRBJ1-1 TRBV27 CASSLTGTEAFF TGTGCCAGCAGTTTGACCGGGACAGAAGCTTTCTTT
- TRBD2 TRBJ2-6 TRBV5-5 CASNMTSGDRNSGANVLTF TGTGCCAGCAATATGACCAGCGGGGATCGAAACTCTGGGGCCAACGTCCTGACTTTC
- - TRBJ2-7 TRBV13 CASSLTGNYEQYF TGTGCCAGCAGCCTAACAGGGAACTACGAGCAGTACTTC
once - TRBJ2-5 TRBV7-2 CARGPQETQYF TGTGCCAGGGGGCCCCAAGAGACCCAGTACTTC
- TRBD2 TRBJ2-5 TRBV25-1 CATTGGETQYF TGTGCCACCACCGGGGGGGAGACCCAGTACTTC
- - TRBJ1-1 TRBV5-1 CASRSQGQGTNTEAFF TGCGCCAGCCGCTCTCAGGGGCAGGGCACGAACACTGAAGCTTTCTTT
- - TRBJ1-4 TRBV4-1 CASSQDPVQDSREKLFF TGCGCCAGCAGCCAAGATCCCGTACAGGATTCTCGTGAAAAACTGTTTTTT
- - TRBJ1-2 TRBV11-2 CASSIQGRDYGYTF TGTGCCAGCAGCATACAGGGCCGGGACTATGGCTACACCTTC
- - TRBJ2-1 TRBV4-1 CASSQEAGVDEQFF TGCGCCAGCAGCCAAGAGGCAGGGGTGGATGAGCAGTTCTTC
- TRBD2 TRBJ2-5 TRBV4-3 CASSQEGPLTRKRGRGETQYF TGCGCCAGCAGCCAAGAGGGTCCCTTAACACGGAAGCGGGGCCGGGGGGAGACCCAGTACTTC
- - TRBJ1-1 TRBV5-5 CASSQQEAGWEDTEAFF TGTGCCAGCAGCCAACAGGAAGCAGGGTGGGAGGACACTGAAGCTTTCTTT
once - TRBJ1-2 TRBV20-1 CSARASGYTF TGCAGTGCTAGAGCTAGCGGCTACACCTTC
- - TRBJ1-2 TRBV4-2 CASSQEVWAKKYRIHYGYTF TGTGCCAGCAGCCAAGAAGTCTGGGCCAAGAAATACAGGATTCACTATGGCTACACCTTC
- TRBD1 TRBJ1-2 TRBV5-4 CASSLGQGDNGYTF TGTGCCAGCAGCTTGGGACAGGGTGACAATGGCTACACCTTC